This section outlines one T cell receptor beta chain sequence together with its context. Trimming left V 8 bases short and J 4 bases short, with 23 bases between. The CDR3 is 16 amino acids. Per germline, CDR1 LNHNV and CDR2 YYDKDF (reference sequence). This specimen comes from a study of shared clonotypes between healthy human individuals. The protocol was immunoSEQ multiplex PCR, while the TCRdb copy is restricted to in-frame clones and leaves out a portion. The top ten clones hold over 0.3% of a sample with 1,400,000 or so clones, about 98.5% of them seen once. The chain is built from TRBV15 and TRBJ1-1; a possible D gene is TRBD1 (5 bases). The receptor comes from a man aged 25-40 years in good health. Sequencing was done on a sample of naive CD4+ T cells sorted from blood. Subset reported: CD45RA+ positively selected. In DNA form, the CDR3 reads TGTGCCACCCAGCGGGCCGGGGCCCTCTCCGGCACTGAAGCTTTCTTT. As protein: CATQRAGALSGTEAFF.